This record concerns one T cell receptor beta chain sequence. The data originate from a study of blood T cell repertoires in COVID-19. Study in general: Nucleic acid was either cDNA or gDNA, and it came from T cells, B-cell-depleted T cells, or PBMCs.

Sequencing used immunoSEQ multiplex PCR; TCRdb keeps in-frame clones, though not all of them. The table shows under 150,000 clones, with roughly 83% occurring only once. This study enrolled people aged roughly 18 to 90 from about two dozen US geographic areas. Participants' own reports of clinical history determined their cohort assignment. CDR1 is MNHEY, CDR2 SMNVEV, per germline (reference sequence). The V gene lost 4 bases and the J gene lost 4 bases, with 11 bases spanning the gap. There are 14 residues in the CDR3. This clonotype originated in a man aged 40-50 years with acute COVID-19. V gene TRBV27 combines with J gene TRBJ1-5; D might be TRBD1 (6 bases). Material for sequencing was PBMCs or T cells enriched from blood (not recorded which). CDR3: CASSSGGTNQPQHF. The CDR3 region has the DNA TGTGCCAGCAGTTCGGGGGGCACGAATCAGCCCCAGCATTTT.